One sample yielded the 18 T cell receptor beta chains listed below, sequenced in a study of OX40 agonist ivuxolimab in advanced cancers. The method was immunoSEQ multiplex PCR; TCRdb's version includes in-frame clones alone and lacks a portion of them. Here the sample spans tens of thousands of clones, roughly 90% being singletons. The sample consisted of CD4+ or CD8+ T cells sorted from blood, taken in a trial of the OX40 agonist ivuxolimab. The source of these receptors is an adult with an advanced solid tumor such as melanoma, head and neck, liver or kidney cancer.

This chain links TRBV7-9 with TRBJ1-4; D might be TRBD1 (5 bases). Trimming shortened V by 8 bases and J by 10 bases, and 20 bases separated the two germline ends. Germline V gives CDR1 SEHNR, CDR2 FQNEAQ (reference sequence). The CDR3 contains 14 residues. The CDR3 region has the DNA TGTGCCAGCGCCACCCAGGGATTAAGTGGAAAACTGTTTTTT. Translating gives CASATQGLSGKLFF.

The chain couples TRBV7-2 to TRBJ1-1; maybe TRBD1 (6 bases). Germline CDR1 and CDR2: SGHTA and FQGNSA. The CDR3 is 13 residues long. V lost 3 bases and J 5 bases, leaving 10 bases between the germline ends. The CDR3 region is CASSLTGLTEAFF. The CDR3 DNA reads as TGTGCCAGCAGCTTGACAGGCCTAACTGAAGCTTTCTTT. The full variable domain, completed using reference TRBV7-2 and TRBJ1-1, is GAGVSQSPSNKVTEKGKDVELRCDPISGHTALYWYRQSLGQGLEFLIYFQGNSAPDKSGLPSDRFSAERTGGSVSTLTIQRTQQEDSAVYLCASSLTGLTEAFFGQGTRLTVV.

This sequence joins TRBV12-2 and TRBJ2-7; TRBD1 was called by the table and not checked on the DNA. TRBV12-2 is marked as a pseudogene. The CDR3 has 17 residues. In DNA, the CDR3 is TGTGCAAGTCGCTTAGCGGGGACAGTAATCAAATGCTACGAGCAGTACTTC. Translated, it gives CASRLAGTVIKCYEQYF.

The chain joins TRBV7-8 to TRBJ2-1; TRBD2 agrees at 9 bases. Looked up from germline, CDR1 is SGHVS and CDR2 is FQNEAQ. V dropped 2 bases and J dropped 10; count of bases not matched to a gene: 9. This CDR3 comprises 15 residues. CDR3: CASSLSTSGGREQFF. In DNA, the CDR3 is TGTGCCAGCAGCTTATCGACTAGCGGAGGGCGGGAGCAGTTCTTC.

The chain has TRBV7-2 and TRBJ1-2; TRBD1 matches 7 bases. Germline lookup yields CDR1 SGHTA and CDR2 FQGNSA. The CDR3 contains 13 residues. With 5 bases clipped from V and 3 bases from J, the junction kept 3 bases outside the gene matches. CDR3: CASSRGQDYGYTF. DNA of the CDR3: TGTGCCAGCAGCCGAGGACAGGACTATGGCTACACCTTC. The whole variable domain, remainder taken from reference TRBV7-2 and TRBJ1-2, is GAGVSQSPSNKVTEKGKDVELRCDPISGHTALYWYRQSLGQGLEFLIYFQGNSAPDKSGLPSDRFSAERTGGSVSTLTIQRTQQEDSAVYLCASSRGQDYGYTFGSGTRLTVV.

The chain carries TRBV19 and TRBJ1-3, with D possibly TRBD1 on 6 matching bases. The CDR3 is made up of 15 amino acids. V gave up 7 bases and J gave up 0 bases, with 13 bases separating them. Germline assignment: CDR1 LNHDA and CDR2 SQIVND (reference sequence). In nucleotides, the CDR3 is TGTGCCAGTATCGACAGGAGATACTCTGGAAACACCATATATTTT. Translating gives CASIDRRYSGNTIYF.

The chain recombines TRBV6-5 with TRBJ2-2, with D tentatively TRBD1 (5 bases). V lost 5 bases and J 6 bases, leaving 13 bases between the germline ends. CDR1 and CDR2 (germline): MNHEY, SVGAGI. The CDR3 is made up of 14 amino acids. The CDR3 sequence: CASSTIRQSGELFF. As DNA, the CDR3 is TGTGCCAGCAGTACCATAAGACAGTCCGGGGAGCTGTTTTTT.

This chain connects TRBV5-4 to TRBJ1-2, with 9 positions matching TRBD1. Looked up from germline, CDR1 is SGHNT and CDR2 is YYREEE (reference sequence). The trim removed 5 bases at V and 12 bases at J, leaving 11 bases unmatched. This CDR3 comprises 13 residues. The CDR3 loop is CASRSGTGTKDTF. CDR3 in DNA: TGTGCCAGCAGATCCGGGACAGGGACCAAGGACACCTTC.

This clone came up once. The V and J genes are TRBV4-1 and TRBJ2-5; D tentatively reads TRBD1 or TRBD2 (5 bases each). CDR1 and CDR2 (germline): MGHRA, YSYEKL. This CDR3 is built from 13 residues. Trimming took 11 bases from V and 7 from J, leaving 20 bases between them. The CDR3 DNA follows: TGCGCCCGAGAGGGCAAGGGGCCGGGGACCCAGTACTTC. It encodes CAREGKGPGTQYF.

This chain connects TRBV6-6 to TRBJ1-6; TRBD1 agrees at 8 bases. The V gene's germline CDR1 is MNHNY and CDR2 SVGAGI (reference sequence). The CDR3 contains 15 residues. V lost 0 bases, J lost 10 bases, and 5 bases stayed unmatched. CDR3 in amino acids: CASSYSQGARSPLHF. CDR3 sequence (DNA): TGTGCCAGCAGTTACTCTCAGGGGGCTAGATCACCCCTCCACTTT.

This rearrangement joins TRBV30 to TRBJ2-1; D ambiguous. The CDR3 has 12 residues. Germline-derived CDR1 and CDR2 are GTSNPN and SVGIG (reference sequence). V was pared by 5 bases and J by 7 bases, with 12 bases between. The CDR3 loop reads CAWGRVINEQFF. Written as DNA, the CDR3 is TGTGCCTGGGGAAGGGTAATTAATGAGCAGTTCTTC.

The chain employs TRBV9 and TRBJ2-7; 9 bases agree with TRBD2. The germline V gene encodes CDR1 SGDLS and CDR2 YYNGEE. The CDR3 loop spans 15 amino acids. V lost 0 bases and J lost 1; bases outside the gene matches: 2. The chain's CDR3 is CASSVGLAGSYEQYF. DNA for the CDR3: TGTGCCAGCAGCGTAGGGCTAGCGGGATCCTACGAGCAGTACTTC.

This chain uses TRBV5-6 with TRBJ2-1, with D perhaps matching TRBD1 (5 bases). The V gene lost 2 bases and the J gene lost 4 bases, with 7 bases spanning the gap. This CDR3 has 13 residues. The V gene's germline CDR1 is SGHDT and CDR2 YYEEEE. CDR3 coding DNA: TGTGCCAGCAGCTTCAGACAGTACAATGAGCAGTTCTTC. It specifies CASSFRQYNEQFF. Variable domain in full (rest from reference TRBV5-6 and TRBJ2-1): DAGVTQSPTHLIKTRGQQVTLRCSPKSGHDTVSWYQQALGQGPQFIFQYYEEEERQRGNFPDRFSGHQFPNYSSELNVNALLLGDSALYLCASSFRQYNEQFFGPGTRLTVL.

This clone came up once. The CDR3 reads CASSPRTNRGTGELFF. The CDR3 DNA is TGTGCCAGCAGCCCGAGGACAAACAGGGGCACCGGGGAGCTGTTTTTT. This rearrangement joins TRBV9 to TRBJ2-2, with 7 positions matching TRBD1. The CDR3 consists of 16 residues. CDR1 is SGDLS, CDR2 YYNGEE, per germline. Trimming cost V 4 bases and J 4 bases; bases outside gene matches: 10.

The V call is TRBV4-1, the J call TRBJ2-2; D is possibly TRBD2 (5 bases). The length of the CDR3 is 15 residues. CDR1 is MGHRA and CDR2 is YSYEKL in the germline V gene. The V and J ends lost 3 bases and 4 bases respectively, with 12 bases between them. CDR3 sequence (DNA): TGCGCCAGCAGCCAGGATAGCGCGGTCACCGGGGAGCTGTTTTTT. Translated: CASSQDSAVTGELFF.

The V call is TRBV28, the J call TRBJ1-2; TRBD1 is a possible D gene (6 bases). With 8 bases removed from V and 1 base from J, the gap between germline ends came to 8 bases. CDR3 length equals 12 residues. Germline V lookup: CDR1 MDHEN, CDR2 SYDVKM. The CDR3: CASGGLNYGYTF. As DNA, the CDR3 is TGTGCCAGCGGGGGGCTTAACTATGGCTACACCTTC.

The V gene is TRBV11-2, the J gene TRBJ2-2; D might be TRBD2 (6 bases). The CDR3 spans 13 residues. Germline V lookup: CDR1 SGHAT, CDR2 FQNNGV. Trimming shortened V by 5 bases and J by 4 bases, and 8 bases separated the two germline ends. The DNA of the CDR3 is TGTGCCAGCAGCCGGGACTCCACCGGGGAGCTGTTTTTT. It encodes CASSRDSTGELFF.

The chain couples TRBV7-2 to TRBJ2-5, with 8 bases matching TRBD1. The tail of the sequence fits TRBJ2-7 better, so the J call may be wrong. This CDR3 has 13 amino acids. Germline V CDR1 and CDR2: SGHTA, FQGNSA. In DNA form, the CDR3 reads TGTGCCAGCAGCTCCCTCAGGGGGCTCGAGCAGTACTTC. Its protein product is CASSSLRGLEQYF.